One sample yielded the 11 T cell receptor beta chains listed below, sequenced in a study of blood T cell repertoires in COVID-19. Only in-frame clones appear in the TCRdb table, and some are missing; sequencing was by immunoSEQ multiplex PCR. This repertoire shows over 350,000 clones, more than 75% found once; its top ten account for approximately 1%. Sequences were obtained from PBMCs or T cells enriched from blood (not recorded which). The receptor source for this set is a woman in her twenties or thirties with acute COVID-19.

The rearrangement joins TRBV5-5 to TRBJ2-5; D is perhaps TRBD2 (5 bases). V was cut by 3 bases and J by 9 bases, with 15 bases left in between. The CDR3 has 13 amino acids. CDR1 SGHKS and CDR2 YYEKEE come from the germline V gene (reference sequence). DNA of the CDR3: TGTGCCAGCAGCTCGACGGGATTAACGGCCCAGTACTTC. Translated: CASSSTGLTAQYF. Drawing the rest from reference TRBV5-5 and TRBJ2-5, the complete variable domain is DAGVTQSPTHLIKTRGQQVTLRCSPISGHKSVSWYQQVLGQGPQFIFQYYEKEERGRGNFPDRFSARQFPNYSSELNVNALLLGDSALYLCASSSTGLTAQYFGPGTRLLVL.

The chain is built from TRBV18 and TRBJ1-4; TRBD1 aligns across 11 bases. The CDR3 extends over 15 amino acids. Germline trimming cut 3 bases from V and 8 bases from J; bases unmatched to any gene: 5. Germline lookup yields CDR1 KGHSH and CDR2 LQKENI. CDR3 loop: CASSPGTGGREKLFF. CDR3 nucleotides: TGTGCCAGCTCACCCGGGACAGGGGGGCGAGAAAAACTGTTTTTT.

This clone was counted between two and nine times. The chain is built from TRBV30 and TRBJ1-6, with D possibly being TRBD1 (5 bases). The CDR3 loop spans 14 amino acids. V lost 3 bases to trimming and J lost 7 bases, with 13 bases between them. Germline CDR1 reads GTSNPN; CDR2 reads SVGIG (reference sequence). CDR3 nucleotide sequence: TGTGCCTGGAGCCTTGGAGGGGTGAATTCACCCCTCCACTTT. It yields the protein CAWSLGGVNSPLHF.

Written as DNA, the CDR3 is TGTGCCTGGAGTGTTTTCGGGACAGTTAGCACAGATACGCAGTATTTT. Protein sequence: CAWSVFGTVSTDTQYF. V usage is TRBV30 and J usage is TRBJ2-3, with TRBD1 matching 7 bases. The germline gives CDR1 GTSNPN, CDR2 SVGIG (reference sequence). Germline trimming cut 0 bases from V and 0 bases from J; bases unmatched to any gene: 6. The CDR3 covers 16 residues.

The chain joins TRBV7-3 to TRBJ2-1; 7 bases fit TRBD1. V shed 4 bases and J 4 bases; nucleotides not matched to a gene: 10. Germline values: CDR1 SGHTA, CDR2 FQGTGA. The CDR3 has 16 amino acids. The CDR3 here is CASSSQGQLVYNEQFF. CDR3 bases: TGTGCCAGCAGCTCCCAGGGACAGTTAGTATACAATGAGCAGTTCTTC. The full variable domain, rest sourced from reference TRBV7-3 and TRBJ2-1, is GAGVSQTPSNKVTEKGKYVELRCDPISGHTALYWYRQSLGQGPEFLIYFQGTGAADDSGLPNDRFFAVRPEGSVSTLKIQRTERGDSAVYLCASSSQGQLVYNEQFFGPGTRLTVL.

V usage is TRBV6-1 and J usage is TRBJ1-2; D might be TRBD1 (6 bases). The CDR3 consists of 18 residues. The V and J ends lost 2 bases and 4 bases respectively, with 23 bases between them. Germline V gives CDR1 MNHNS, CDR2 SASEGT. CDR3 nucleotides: TGTGCCAGCAGTGAAATCGGAACAGGGAATGTCCTAATCTATGGCTACACCTTC. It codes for CASSEIGTGNVLIYGYTF.

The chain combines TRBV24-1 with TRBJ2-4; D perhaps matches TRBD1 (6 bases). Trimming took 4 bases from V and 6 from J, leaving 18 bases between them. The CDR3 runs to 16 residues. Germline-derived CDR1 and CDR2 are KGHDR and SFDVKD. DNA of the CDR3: TGTGCCACCAGTGACCCCCGGGCGAAAGGGGGAAACATTCAGTACTTC. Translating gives CATSDPRAKGGNIQYF.

CDR3 loop: CASGLIQGENNQPQHF. The CDR3 bases are TGTGCTAGTGGTTTGATCCAGGGGGAGAACAATCAGCCCCAGCATTTT. V is TRBV12-5 and J is TRBJ1-5; 7 nucleotides agree with TRBD1. The CDR3 is 16 amino acids. V lost 2 bases to trimming and J lost 3 bases; unmatched junction nucleotides: 7. The germline V gene has CDR1 LGHNT and CDR2 FRNRAP.

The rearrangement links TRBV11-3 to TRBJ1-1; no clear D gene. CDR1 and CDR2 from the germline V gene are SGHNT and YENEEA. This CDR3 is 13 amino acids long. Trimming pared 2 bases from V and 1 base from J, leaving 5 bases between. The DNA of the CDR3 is TGTGCCAGCAGCTTATTATCGAACACTGAAGCTTTCTTT. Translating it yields CASSLLSNTEAFF.

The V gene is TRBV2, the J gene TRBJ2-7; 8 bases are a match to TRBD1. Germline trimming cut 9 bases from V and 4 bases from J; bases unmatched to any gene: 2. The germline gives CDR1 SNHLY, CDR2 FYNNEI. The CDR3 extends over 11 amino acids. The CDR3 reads CASGQGYEQYF. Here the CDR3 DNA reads TGTGCCAGTGGACAGGGTTACGAGCAGTACTTC.

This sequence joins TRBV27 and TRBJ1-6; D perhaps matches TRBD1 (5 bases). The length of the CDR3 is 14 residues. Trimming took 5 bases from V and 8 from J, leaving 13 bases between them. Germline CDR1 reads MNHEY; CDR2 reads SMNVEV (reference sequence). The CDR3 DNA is TGTGCCAGCAGTCAGGGATTTACGGATTCACCCCTCCACTTT. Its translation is CASSQGFTDSPLHF.